This TCR beta chain came from a study of blood T cells in healthy people across ages. A sample-barcoded 5' primer and a J-beta primer mix were used in a second PCR of roughly 7 to 11 cycles. One entry per CDR3 protein results from TCRdb running MiXCR on the 5' RACE reads. The sample holds about 680,000 distinct CDR3 sequences, roughly 49% seen once. This CDR3 region has 14 residues. Trimming shortened V by 3 bases and J by 7 bases, and 15 bases separated the two germline ends. Germline V CDR1 and CDR2: LGHNA, YSLEER. For this clonotype: Antigen: not known. With a much larger clone just one base away, this may be a read error.

Study conclusions and caveats: Percentage of naive T cells showed a strong correlation with TCR beta diversity.

This TCR was sampled from a woman aged 60-70 years in good health. The rearrangement links TRBV4-3 to TRBJ2-5, with a possible D match to TRBD1 (7 bases). The sample comprised blood. The DNA for the CDR3 is TGCGCCAGCAGCCAGAGACAGGGAGGAGTGACCCAGTACTTC. Residues: CASSQRQGGVTQYF.